This T cell receptor (beta chain) was identified during a study of T-cell memory formation after mild COVID-19. Study-wide context: Among the donors, TCR clusters were largely specific to each donor.

To note about this clonotype: Its antigen remains unidentified.

Study-level findings and limits: SARS-CoV-2 specificity of second-wave clones peaking day 37 was unconfirmed. Memory sampled before infection contained some responding clones, suggesting cross-reactive memory joined. Clones that contracted clustered mainly in CM and EM if CD4+ and in EMRA if CD8+.

The CDR3 covers 17 residues. Germline V gene sequence: CDR1 SGHRS, CDR2 YFSETQ. V was clipped by 0 bases and J by 2 bases, with 17 bases between them. TCRdb re-derived calls from the 5' RACE reads in MiXCR, one entry per CDR3 protein. In the table there are approximately 480,000 distinct CDR3 sequences, 15% to 20% of which are singletons. The clonotype was recovered from an adult woman who had mild COVID-19 (a few samples of this study predate the infection). Cell type and time point are not known. Sequenced sample: PBMCs or a T cell subset sorted from them (not recorded which). This chain joins TRBV5-1 and TRBJ1-2, with D perhaps TRBD1 (5 bases). The CDR3 is CASSLVPPPGLNYGYTF. The CDR3 bases are TGCGCCAGCAGCTTGGTCCCCCCCCCGGGACTCAACTATGGCTACACCTTC.